The 16 T cell receptor beta chains below come from one sample, sequenced in a study of blood T cell repertoires in COVID-19 (dated by TCRdb to about 2020). Libraries came from the immunoSEQ multiplex PCR assay. Held by TCRdb, this immuneACCESS table contains in-frame sequences only and omits some clones. Under half of the omission traces to an unresolved V gene where checked; the cause of the rest is unknown. Recorded for this sample are over 250,000 clones; around 87% of them occurred a single time. About 5.4% of the sample is taken by the ten largest. Sequencing was performed on PBMCs or T cells enriched from blood (not recorded which). These receptors came from a woman aged 30 to 39 who had recovered from COVID-19.

The count of this clone is one. CDR3 sequence (DNA): TGTGCCACCAGCAGAGACCAGGGGTTCTCGGATTCACCCCTCCACTTT. The encoded protein is CATSRDQGFSDSPLHF. V gene TRBV15 combines with J gene TRBJ1-6; possibly TRBD1 for D (6 bases). The CDR3 consists of 16 residues. Germline loops: CDR1 LNHNV, CDR2 YYDKDF (reference sequence). V was clipped by 0 bases and J by 8 bases, with 14 bases between them.

The chain links TRBV5-4 to TRBJ1-1, with D possibly being TRBD1 (6 bases). Trimming took off 5 bases at V and 1 base at J, with 15 bases between the two ends. This CDR3 region has 15 residues. Per the germline V gene, CDR1 is SGHNT and CDR2 is YYREEE (reference sequence). The CDR3 is CASSRGGQENTEAFF. The CDR3 DNA is TGTGCCAGCAGTCGCGGGGGGCAGGAGAACACTGAAGCTTTCTTT.

The chain is built from TRBV29-1 and TRBJ2-5; no clear D gene. This CDR3 spans 12 amino acids. Trimming cost V 4 bases and J 2 bases, with 8 bases left between them. Germline V lookup: CDR1 SQVTM, CDR2 ANQGSEA. CDR3 sequence reads: CSVVAQQETQYF. DNA for the CDR3: TGCAGCGTTGTCGCACAGCAAGAGACCCAGTACTTC.

The table lists this clone with a count of one. The chain recombines TRBV29-1 with TRBJ2-7, with D maybe TRBD2 (6 bases). V was pared by 5 bases and J by 2 bases, with 13 bases between. Germline loops: CDR1 SQVTM, CDR2 ANQGSEA. CDR3 length: 13 residues. The CDR3 DNA sequence: TGCAGCGTTCGACACCGGGGGACCTACGAGCAGTACTTC. This gives the protein CSVRHRGTYEQYF.

This CDR3 reads CASSPTAVAMGAQPQHF. CDR3 DNA: TGCGCCAGCAGCCCCACCGCGGTAGCGATGGGGGCTCAGCCCCAGCATTTT. The rearrangement links TRBV5-1 to TRBJ1-5, with D perhaps matching TRBD1 (6 bases). The germline V gene encodes CDR1 SGHRS and CDR2 YFSETQ. Trimming took off 4 bases at V and 6 bases at J, with 23 bases between the two ends. The CDR3 covers 17 residues.

This sequence joins TRBV10-3 and TRBJ1-1, with D possibly being TRBD1 (5 bases). Looked up from germline, CDR1 is ENHRY and CDR2 is SYGVKD. V was trimmed by 3 bases and J by 0 bases, leaving 17 bases between them. This CDR3 spans 17 amino acids. The CDR3 loop reads CAISDDQGLPMNTEAFF. In DNA, the CDR3 is TGTGCCATCAGTGATGACCAGGGCCTACCCATGAACACTGAAGCTTTCTTT.

This chain links TRBV3-1 (or the pseudogene TRBV3-2) with TRBJ1-5; D might be TRBD1 (6 bases). V lost 0 bases to trimming and J lost 3 bases, with 12 bases between them. The CDR3 sequence is 16 residues long. Germline V lookup: CDR1 LGHDT, CDR2 YNNKEL (reference sequence). In nucleotides, the CDR3 is TGTGCCAGCAGCCAAGAAGGGACACCCTACAATCAGCCCCAGCATTTT. Translated, it gives CASSQEGTPYNQPQHF.

The gene calls are TRBV3-1 (or the pseudogene TRBV3-2) and TRBJ1-6; no clear D. The V end lost 4 bases, the J end lost 0 bases, and 7 bases lay between the germline ends. The CDR3 is 15 amino acids. Germline V CDR1 and CDR2: LGHDT, YNNKEL (reference sequence). Here the CDR3 DNA reads TGTGCCAGCAGCCCAGGCAGCTCCTATAATTCACCCCTCCACTTT. It translates to CASSPGSSYNSPLHF.

The chain combines TRBV30 with TRBJ1-1; a weak D match, TRBD1 (6 bases). Germline V lookup: CDR1 GTSNPN, CDR2 SVGIG (reference sequence). The CDR3 is made up of 14 amino acids. The germline V and J ends were trimmed by 3 bases and 2 bases, with 13 bases remaining between them. CDR3 bases: TGTGCCTGGAGCTTAACAGGGCTCAACACTGAAGCTTTCTTT. Translating it yields CAWSLTGLNTEAFF.

The chain combines TRBV4-3 with TRBJ2-7, with D possibly being TRBD1 (6 bases). This CDR3 has 16 amino acids. V gave up 0 bases and J gave up 0 bases, with 12 bases separating them. Germline lookup yields CDR1 LGHNA and CDR2 YSLEER. This CDR3 reads CASSQEVGTPSYEQYF. The CDR3 DNA sequence: TGCGCCAGCAGCCAAGAGGTCGGGACACCCTCCTACGAGCAGTACTTC.

The chain has TRBV5-1 and TRBJ1-1; 9 nucleotides align to TRBD1. The germline CDR1 and CDR2 sequences are SGHRS and YFSETQ. The CDR3 is 15 residues long. J gave up 1 base and V 3 bases, and 4 bases lay outside the gene matches. This CDR3 is CASSWGTGWNTEAFF. The CDR3 nucleotides are TGCGCCAGCAGCTGGGGGACAGGGTGGAACACTGAAGCTTTCTTT.

This chain links TRBV4-1 with TRBJ2-7, with TRBD2 as a possible D gene (7 bases). V was pared by 4 bases and J by 3 bases, with 37 bases between. This CDR3 region has 22 residues. Germline loops: CDR1 MGHRA, CDR2 YSYEKL. For the CDR3, the DNA is TGCGCCAGCAGCCCCAAGGGAGGTCGGTTGCCGGGGGGCGGTCGGGGTTTCTACGAGCAGTACTTC. Protein sequence: CASSPKGGRLPGGGRGFYEQYF.

The V and J genes are TRBV2 and TRBJ1-5; D possibly corresponds to TRBD1 (6 bases). The CDR3 runs 14 residues. The V gene lost 3 bases and the J gene lost 9 bases, with 15 bases spanning the gap. Germline lookup yields CDR1 SNHLY and CDR2 FYNNEI. CDR3 residues: CASSDYGGSLPQHF. The CDR3 DNA is TGTGCCAGCAGTGATTATGGGGGCTCGTTGCCCCAGCATTTT.

The J gene is TRBJ1-1, the V gene TRBV5-1; D gene unclear. CDR1 SGHRS and CDR2 YFSETQ come from the germline V gene. V was cut by 4 bases and J by 0 bases, with 16 bases left in between. This CDR3 spans 16 amino acids. CDR3 DNA: TGCGCCAGCAGCCTAATGGGCGGGAGTATGAACACTGAAGCTTTCTTT. As protein: CASSLMGGSMNTEAFF.

This clone was counted at least ten times. This rearrangement joins TRBV20-1 to TRBJ1-2; D gene ambiguous. The CDR3 spans 13 residues. Germline-derived CDR1 and CDR2 are DFQATT and SNEGSKA (reference sequence). V lost 3 bases to trimming and J lost 3 bases, with 11 bases between them. The CDR3 spells CSASNGGHYGYTF. Here the CDR3 DNA reads TGCAGTGCTAGTAACGGTGGTCACTATGGCTACACCTTC.

The rearrangement uses TRBV5-1 and TRBJ2-4; D gene uncertain. Germline V gene sequence: CDR1 SGHRS, CDR2 YFSETQ. The CDR3 is 13 residues long. V was cut by 0 bases and J by 6 bases, with 7 bases left in between. The CDR3 DNA reads TGCGCCAGCAGCTTGGGTGAACTAAACATTCAGTACTTC. Its protein is CASSLGELNIQYF.